Listed here are 5 T cell receptor beta chains from one sample, sequenced in a study of T cells in narcolepsy. Repertoires were generated with immunoSEQ multiplex PCR, while TCRdb's copy carries only in-frame clones and drops some. The profile shows about 27,000 clones, 79% of them singletons. Sequences were obtained from memory (CD45RA-) CD4+ T cells from blood. All receptors come from a human donor in good health.

This clone was seen a single time. This chain links TRBV7-2 with TRBJ2-5, with TRBD2 as a possible D gene (6 bases). Near its end, the DNA agrees better with TRBJ2-7, so the J call may be wrong. The germline CDR1 and CDR2 sequences are SGHTA and FQGNSA. This CDR3 region has 13 residues. The CDR3, as DNA: TGTGCCAGCAGGGCCCCGGGGGATCACGAGCAGTACTTC. This codes for CASRAPGDHEQYF.

J is TRBJ2-2 and V is TRBV21-1; the table's D call of TRBD2 was not tested on the DNA. TRBV21-1 is tagged as a pseudogene. This CDR3 is 16 amino acids long. Here the CDR3 reads CASTTSGDGRGGELFF. The CDR3 nucleotides are TGTGCCAGCACTACTAGCGGGGACGGAAGGGGCGGGGAGCTGTTTTTT.

The V and J genes are TRBV28 and TRBJ2-1; 10 nucleotides agree with TRBD2. This CDR3 contains 16 residues. The junction had 6 bases not matched to a gene; V was cut back by 7 bases and J by 0 bases. Germline V lookup: CDR1 MDHEN, CDR2 SYDVKM. In nucleotides, the CDR3 is TGTGCCAGCATTGGACTAGCGGCTAGCTCCTACAATGAGCAGTTCTTC. It codes for CASIGLAASSYNEQFF.

This rearrangement joins TRBV7-2 to TRBJ2-7, with 7 nucleotides matching TRBD2. Germline loops: CDR1 SGHTA, CDR2 FQGNSA. Trimming took 3 bases from V and 2 from J; bases not matched to a gene: 7. The CDR3 has 15 residues. The CDR3 protein is CASSLGTSATYEQYF. The CDR3 DNA sequence: TGTGCCAGCAGCTTGGGCACTAGCGCAACCTACGAGCAGTACTTC.

The chain recombines TRBV4-2 with TRBJ1-3, with a tentative D call TRBD1 (5 bases). The germline CDR1 and CDR2 sequences are LGHNA and YNFKEQ. The germline V and J ends were trimmed by 0 bases and 0 bases, with 9 bases remaining between them. The CDR3 sequence is 16 residues long. The CDR3 is CASSQEGGASGNTIYF. The CDR3 region has the DNA TGTGCCAGCAGCCAAGAAGGCGGGGCCTCTGGAAACACCATATATTTT.